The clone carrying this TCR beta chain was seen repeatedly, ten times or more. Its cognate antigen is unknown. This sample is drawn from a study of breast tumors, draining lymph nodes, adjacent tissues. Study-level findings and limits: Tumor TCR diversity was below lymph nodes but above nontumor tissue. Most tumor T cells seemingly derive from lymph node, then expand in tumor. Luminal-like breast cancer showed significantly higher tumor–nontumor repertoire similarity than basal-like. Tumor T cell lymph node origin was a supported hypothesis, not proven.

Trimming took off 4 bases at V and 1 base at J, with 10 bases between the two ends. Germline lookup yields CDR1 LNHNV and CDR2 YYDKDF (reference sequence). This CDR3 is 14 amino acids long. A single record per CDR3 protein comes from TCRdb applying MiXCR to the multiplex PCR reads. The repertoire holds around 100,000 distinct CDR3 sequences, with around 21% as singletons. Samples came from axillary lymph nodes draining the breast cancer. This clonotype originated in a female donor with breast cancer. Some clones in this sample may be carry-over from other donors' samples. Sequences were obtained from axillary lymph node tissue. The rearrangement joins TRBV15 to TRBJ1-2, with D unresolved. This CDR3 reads CATSTAFGNYGYTF. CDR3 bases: TGTGCCACCAGCACAGCCTTTGGTAACTATGGCTACACCTTC.